This T cell receptor (beta chain) was found in a study of blood T cells in healthy people across ages. A second roughly 6 to 11 cycle PCR used barcoded and J-beta primers. TCRdb processed the 5' RACE reads anew with MiXCR; each CDR3 protein has one entry. Of 600,000 or so distinct CDR3 sequences detected, 40% to 50% appear once; the ten largest clones hold 20% to 25%. V was trimmed by 5 bases and J by 1 base, leaving 14 bases between them. The V gene's germline CDR1 is MNHEY and CDR2 SMNVEV (reference sequence). The CDR3 sequence is 15 residues long. The TCR originated in a man older than 75 in good health. Sequenced: blood. The J gene is TRBJ1-2, the V gene TRBV27; TRBD1 might be the D (6 bases). DNA of the CDR3: TGTGCCAGCAGTCCCGGGGGGCGACGTAACTATGGCTACACCTTC. This encodes CASSPGGRRNYGYTF.